Only a few counts were recorded for the clone carrying this TCR beta chain. The data were obtained in a study of T cell changes during pregnancy in multiple sclerosis. Assay: immunoSEQ multiplex PCR; the TCRdb copy retains only in-frame clones and omits some. The table shows roughly 80,000 clones, with about 91% occurring only once. The sequence was collected from a female donor with multiple sclerosis, enrolled in a pregnancy study. The material was peripheral blood, obtained before pregnancy.

The CDR3: CASSGNTGAFNEQFF. In DNA, the CDR3 is TGCGCCAGCAGCGGAAACACGGGAGCCTTCAATGAGCAGTTCTTC. The chain employs TRBV5-1 and TRBJ2-1; tentative D call: TRBD2 (6 bases). V shed 4 bases and J shed 6 bases, with 17 bases lying between them. The CDR3 extends over 15 amino acids. Germline-derived CDR1 and CDR2 are SGHRS and YFSETQ.